Listed here are 27 T cell receptor beta chains from one sample, sequenced in a study of blood T cell repertoires in COVID-19. Sequenced by immunoSEQ multiplex PCR; TCRdb stores in-frame clones only, minus some. The sample lists approximately 300,000 clones, roughly 90% occurring once. The sample was peripheral blood. These TCRs come from a woman aged 45 to 65 with active or convalescent COVID-19.

V usage is TRBV18 and J usage is TRBJ1-2; D perhaps matches TRBD1 (6 bases). The CDR3 spans 15 residues. CDR1 is KGHSH and CDR2 is LQKENI in the germline V gene. Trimming shortened V by 3 bases and J by 3 bases, and 14 bases separated the two germline ends. CDR3 residues: CASSPRDIGHYGYTF. As DNA, the CDR3 is TGTGCCAGCTCACCTCGGGACATAGGGCACTATGGCTACACCTTC. Full variable domain (remainder filled in from reference TRBV18 and TRBJ1-2): NAGVMQNPRHLVRRRGQEARLRCSPMKGHSHVYWYRQLPEEGLKFMVYLQKENIIDESGMPKERFSAEFPKEGPSILRIQQVVRGDSAAYFCASSPRDIGHYGYTFGSGTRLTVV.

This clone was counted only a few times. The V call is TRBV5-1, the J call TRBJ2-5, with 9 bases aligning to TRBD1. The CDR3 is made up of 17 amino acids. CDR1 is SGHRS, CDR2 YFSETQ, per germline. The V segment lost 0 bases and the J segment 2 bases; nucleotides outside the gene matches: 8. Here the CDR3 DNA reads TGCGCCAGCAGCTTGGCCACCGGGACAGGGCTTCAAGAGACCCAGTACTTC. As protein: CASSLATGTGLQETQYF. The complete variable domain, with remaining parts taken from reference TRBV5-1 and TRBJ2-5, reads KAGVTQTPRYLIKTRGQQVTLSCSPISGHRSVSWYQQTPGQGLQFLFEYFSETQRNKGNFPGRFSGRQFSNSRSEMNVSTLELGDSALYLCASSLATGTGLQETQYFGPGTRLLVL.

J is TRBJ1-1 and V is TRBV6-5, with D hard to call. V lost 7 bases and J 3 bases, leaving 15 bases between the germline ends. The CDR3 is 14 residues long. Looked up from germline, CDR1 is MNHEY and CDR2 is SVGAGI. CDR3 nucleotide sequence: TGTGCCAGCATCCCAACCTGGAGGGACACTGAAGCTTTCTTT. Protein product: CASIPTWRDTEAFF.

This chain connects TRBV29-1 to TRBJ2-7; tentative D call: TRBD1 (5 bases). The CDR3 sequence is 12 residues long. Trimming removed 6 bases from V and 2 bases from J, with 11 bases in between. The germline gives CDR1 SQVTM, CDR2 ANQGSEA. The CDR3, as DNA: TGCAGCGTACCAGGGAAAACCTACGAGCAGTACTTC. Translating it yields CSVPGKTYEQYF.

The rearrangement joins TRBV3-1 (or the pseudogene TRBV3-2) to TRBJ1-1; D ambiguous. Germline CDR1 is LGHDT and CDR2 is YNNKEL (reference sequence). The CDR3 consists of 13 residues. V dropped 1 base and J dropped 8 bases, with 11 bases sitting between them. CDR3 DNA: TGTGCCAGCAGCCAAGTTGAGGCAGCCGAAGCTTTCTTT. Protein sequence: CASSQVEAAEAFF.

The chain is built from TRBV7-2 and TRBJ2-6; tentatively, D is TRBD1 (5 bases). The V and J ends lost 7 bases and 1 base respectively, with 17 bases between them. The CDR3 consists of 17 residues. Germline CDR1 reads SGHTA; CDR2 reads FQGNSA. Written as DNA, the CDR3 is TGTGCCAGCATGGGGCCTACCCCCTTTTCTGGGGCCAACGTCCTGACTTTC. Protein: CASMGPTPFSGANVLTF.

The rearrangement joins TRBV5-1 to TRBJ2-2, with 7 bases matching TRBD2. Germline V gene lookup returns CDR1 SGHRS and CDR2 YFSETQ. CDR3 size: 17 residues. J lost 2 bases, V lost 4 bases, and 11 bases had no gene match. CDR3 sequence reads: CASSPTLTSLNTGELFF. The CDR3 coding sequence is TGCGCCAGCAGCCCAACGTTGACTAGCCTTAACACCGGGGAGCTGTTTTTT.

V and J are TRBV5-1 and TRBJ1-2, with a weak D call TRBD1 (6 bases). V lost 0 bases and J lost 2, with 8 bases in between. The CDR3 runs 14 residues. Per germline, CDR1 SGHRS and CDR2 YFSETQ. CDR3 nucleotides: TGCGCCAGCAGCTTGGACCAGGGGAACTATGGCTACACCTTC. Encoded protein: CASSLDQGNYGYTF.

The J gene is TRBJ2-3, the V gene TRBV27, with D possibly TRBD2 on 7 matching bases. The CDR3 has 15 residues. Trimming left V 3 bases short and J 5 bases short, with 15 bases between. From germline, CDR1 is MNHEY and CDR2 SMNVEV (reference sequence). The CDR3 DNA reads TGTGCCAGCAGTTTCCTCTCCGGGGGGCTAGATACGCAGTATTTT. Protein sequence: CASSFLSGGLDTQYF.

The chain couples TRBV12-3 or TRBV12-4 to TRBJ1-1, with 7 positions matching TRBD1. There are 13 residues in the CDR3. Trimming removed 3 bases from V and 12 bases from J; junction bases left unmatched: 10. CDR3 DNA: TGTGCCAGCAGTTTTCCACAGGGGACGGAAACTTTCTTT. This gives the protein CASSFPQGTETFF.

This chain uses TRBV21-1 with TRBJ1-5; the D call of TRBD1 is as the table states it, not checked on the DNA. TRBV21-1 is reported as a pseudogene. This CDR3 region has 12 residues. Here the CDR3 DNA reads TGTGCCAGCAGCAAAGGGGGCCAAGGGGGCCATTTT. Amino acids: CASSKGGQGGHF.

The CDR3 bases are TGTGCCAGCAGCCCTGGGGGGACAGGGGGGATTTACGAGCAGTACTTC. Amino acids: CASSPGGTGGIYEQYF. V and J are TRBV5-4 and TRBJ2-7; 11 bases align to TRBD1. CDR3 length: 16 residues. CDR1 is SGHNT and CDR2 is YYREEE in the germline V gene (reference sequence). The ends lost 4 bases at V and 4 bases at J; junction bases unmatched: 10.

J is TRBJ2-7 and V is TRBV6-5, with 10 nucleotides matching TRBD1. Trimming removed 6 bases from V and 6 bases from J; junction bases left unmatched: 5. The CDR3 is 13 amino acids. The V gene's germline CDR1 is MNHEY and CDR2 SVGAGI. CDR3 sequence reads: CASRRQGAREQYF. Written as DNA, the CDR3 is TGTGCCAGCAGGAGACAGGGGGCTCGCGAGCAGTACTTC.

The rearrangement links TRBV7-9 to TRBJ2-1; tentatively, D is TRBD1 (5 bases). V was pared by 1 base and J by 4 bases, with 11 bases between. The germline V gene encodes CDR1 SEHNR and CDR2 FQNEAQ (reference sequence). CDR3 length equals 15 residues. The CDR3 DNA is TGTGCCAGCAGCTTAGGGCGGACACCATACAATGAGCAGTTCTTC. Protein product: CASSLGRTPYNEQFF.

This chain joins TRBV19 and TRBJ1-1; TRBD1 is a possible D gene (6 bases). The germline gives CDR1 LNHDA, CDR2 SQIVND (reference sequence). V lost 2 bases, J lost 6 bases, and 19 bases lay in between. The CDR3 contains 16 residues. The CDR3 DNA reads TGTGCCAGTAGTATAAGGCTCGGGGGGGCGAGCTCTGAAGCTTTCTTT. This encodes CASSIRLGGASSEAFF.

The V call is TRBV11-2, the J call TRBJ2-1; 7 bases align to TRBD1. The CDR3 length is 16 residues. Losses at the gene ends were 3 bases for V and 0 bases for J; bases not matched to a gene: 5. CDR1 and CDR2 (germline): SGHAT, FQNNGV. The CDR3 here is CASSFPRGRSYNEQFF. The CDR3 nucleotides are TGTGCCAGCAGCTTCCCAAGGGGGCGCTCCTACAATGAGCAGTTCTTC.

The chain carries TRBV6-5 and TRBJ2-1; D ambiguous. V lost 2 bases and J 5 bases, leaving 7 bases between the germline ends. CDR3 length: 13 amino acids. Germline V gene lookup returns CDR1 MNHEY and CDR2 SVGAGI. CDR3 bases: TGTGCCAGCAGTTACGGGCAGAACAATGAGCAGTTCTTC. Encoded protein: CASSYGQNNEQFF.

This clone has only one observation. The chain has TRBV4-1 and TRBJ1-3; D call uncertain. Trimming cost V 4 bases and J 8 bases, with 18 bases left between them. The germline CDR1 and CDR2 sequences are MGHRA and YSYEKL. This CDR3 region has 15 residues. The CDR3 DNA reads TGCGCCAGCAGCCCGTTAGGAGCATCGGTATACACCATATATTTT. It is translated as CASSPLGASVYTIYF.

The CDR3 coding sequence is TGCGCCAGCACCCCCCAGGTGACAGGCACAGATACGCAGTATTTT. Amino acid sequence: CASTPQVTGTDTQYF. This chain joins TRBV5-1 and TRBJ2-3, with a possible D match to TRBD1 (5 bases). CDR3 length equals 15 residues. V was cut by 6 bases and J by 1 base, with 15 bases left in between. Germline V lookup: CDR1 SGHRS, CDR2 YFSETQ. Drawing the rest from reference TRBV5-1 and TRBJ2-3, the complete variable domain is KAGVTQTPRYLIKTRGQQVTLSCSPISGHRSVSWYQQTPGQGLQFLFEYFSETQRNKGNFPGRFSGRQFSNSRSEMNVSTLELGDSALYLCASTPQVTGTDTQYFGPGTRLTVL.

This clone was found once. The rearrangement links TRBV28 to TRBJ2-7; D unclear. The germline V and J ends were trimmed by 3 bases and 4 bases, with 28 bases remaining between them. This CDR3 spans 19 amino acids. Germline CDR1 and CDR2: MDHEN and SYDVKM. The CDR3 sequence is CASSLRAQVGRQYLYEQYF. The CDR3 DNA sequence: TGTGCCAGCAGTTTGAGAGCTCAGGTTGGCAGACAATATCTTTACGAGCAGTACTTC.

This clone came up once. The chain joins TRBV2 to TRBJ2-1; 9 positions match TRBD1. CDR1 is SNHLY and CDR2 is FYNNEI in the germline V gene. This CDR3 is built from 14 residues. Unmatched junction bases numbered 10, after V lost 9 bases and J lost 7 bases. For the CDR3, the DNA is TGTGCCAGTTATTACAGGGGGCTCGGTAATGAGCAGTTCTTC. Translating gives CASYYRGLGNEQFF.

This clone appeared a few times. This chain joins TRBV28 and TRBJ2-5, with D unresolved. In germline, CDR1 is MDHEN, CDR2 SYDVKM. The CDR3 sequence is 14 residues long. V dropped 2 bases and J dropped 1 base, with 8 bases sitting between them. The CDR3 is CASSLTRAQETQYF. CDR3 nucleotides: TGTGCCAGCAGTTTAACGCGAGCCCAAGAGACCCAGTACTTC.

The J gene is TRBJ2-1, the V gene TRBV27, with TRBD2 matching over 10 bases. There are 16 residues in the CDR3. Germline V CDR1 and CDR2: MNHEY, SMNVEV (reference sequence). Germline trimming cut 5 bases from V and 4 bases from J; bases unmatched to any gene: 8. CDR3 residues: CASSPHRTSGYNEQFF. The CDR3 region has the DNA TGTGCCAGCAGTCCTCACCGGACTAGCGGTTACAATGAGCAGTTCTTC.

The DNA for the CDR3 is TGTGCCTGGAGTGTACCAACTAGCGGGCTCGGGTCTACCGGGGAGCTGTTTTTT. It encodes CAWSVPTSGLGSTGELFF. The chain carries TRBV30 and TRBJ2-2; 9 bases are a match to TRBD2. Losses at the gene ends were 0 bases for V and 5 bases for J; bases not matched to a gene: 13. This CDR3 contains 18 residues. Germline loops: CDR1 GTSNPN, CDR2 SVGIG (reference sequence). The entire variable domain, with the rest obtained from reference TRBV30 and TRBJ2-2, is as follows: SQTIHQWPATLVQPVGSPLSLECTVEGTSNPNLYWYRQAAGRGLQLLFYSVGIGQISSEVPQNLSASRPQDRQFILSSKKLLLSDSGFYLCAWSVPTSGLGSTGELFFGEGSRLTVL.

This chain connects TRBV19 to TRBJ1-1; D may be TRBD1 (6 bases). The V end was cut by 8 bases, the J end by 6 bases, with 16 bases between. From germline, CDR1 is LNHDA and CDR2 SQIVND (reference sequence). The CDR3 sequence is 13 residues long. CDR3 sequence: CASSLGGKPEAFF. The DNA for the CDR3 is TGTGCCAGTTCCTTAGGGGGTAAACCTGAAGCTTTCTTT.

The V gene is TRBV4-3, the J gene TRBJ2-7; 9 bases are shared with TRBD1. The germline gives CDR1 LGHNA, CDR2 YSLEER. CDR3 length: 16 residues. J was trimmed by 5 bases and V by 4 bases; bases with no gene match: 12. The CDR3 protein is CASSLGQGPSGDEQYF. DNA for the CDR3: TGCGCCAGCAGCCTCGGACAGGGGCCTTCCGGCGACGAGCAGTACTTC.

This clone was seen only a few times. The gene calls are TRBV29-1 and TRBJ1-6, with 7 bases lining up with TRBD1. CDR1 and CDR2 (germline): SQVTM, ANQGSEA. This CDR3 spans 14 amino acids. The CDR3 DNA sequence: TGCAGAGAGTTGGCGAGGGGGCAGAATTCACCCCTCCACTTT. Translating it yields CRELARGQNSPLHF.